This T cell receptor (beta chain) appears in the sequencing data of a study of a mutant IDH1 vaccine in newly diagnosed glioma. About the research overall: Vaccination started 4-6 weeks after radiotherapy alone, or with temozolomide cycles. General study findings and limits: Vaccine-induced responses were seen in more than 90% of patients, spanning several MHC alleles.

The time point denotes: week 11, during vaccination. A single vaccine dose contained 300 ug of mutant IDH1 20-mer peptide, and topical imiquimod was used with it. Each donor presented with a new WHO grade 3 or 4 astrocytoma that tested IDH1-mutant and showed ATRX loss. Comment on this clone: What it recognizes is unknown.

In germline, CDR1 is MNHEY, CDR2 SVGAGI. There are 15 residues in the CDR3. V was pared by 6 bases and J by 8 bases, with 8 bases of the junction left unmatched. The assay was immunoSEQ multiplex PCR, and TCRdb's table has in-frame clones only and misses some. Here the sample spans more than 30,000 clones, around 87% being singletons. Source: PBMCs, taken from a glioma patient whose treatment included an IDH1 peptide vaccine. This sequence joins TRBV6-5 and TRBJ2-1; 12 bases align to TRBD2. The source is a man aged 18-30 years with glioma. This chain's CDR3 is CASSSTSGRKHEQFF. The CDR3 DNA is TGTGCCAGCAGCTCAACTAGCGGGAGGAAACATGAGCAGTTCTTC.